This TCR beta chain comes out of a study of blood T cell repertoires in COVID-19. Study information: Both acute and convalescent COVID-19 samples were obtained from the United States, Italy and Spain. PBMCs, B-cell-depleted T cells, or T cells provided the cDNA or gDNA that made up the material.

How the authors handled the data: Nucleated cell number was recorded as an estimate derived from reference gene primer amplification. Some clones are missing from TCRdb's copy, which holds only in-frame ones; the method was immunoSEQ multiplex PCR. The V and J calls and clone size are taken from that table; D and trimming were inferred from the DNA. This table holds 100,000 to 150,000 clones, approximately 89% found once. This clone showed up just once. The source of this sequence is a woman in her sixties with acute or convalescent COVID-19. Material: peripheral blood.

The CDR3: CAWAGSWDTEAFF. The DNA for the CDR3 is TGTGCCTGGGCAGGTTCTTGGGACACTGAAGCTTTCTTT. The chain joins TRBV30 to TRBJ1-1; D unresolved. Trimming stripped 5 bases from V and 3 bases from J, with 13 bases between. This CDR3 is 13 amino acids long. CDR1 is GTSNPN, CDR2 SVGIG, per germline (reference sequence).